This T cell receptor (beta chain) was sequenced in a study of beta chain features in type 1 diabetes. General observations from the study: Among all four CD4+ subsets, Type 1 diabetes patients had TCRB CDR3s that were moderately but significantly shorter. It was not settled here whether HLA type affects TCRB rearrangement. Among type 1 diabetes patients, VDJ junctions had fewer insertions and more deletions.

Concerning this clone: Its matching antigen is unknown.

As every portion of the isolated RNA was reverse transcribed, the sequencing read expressed TCRB transcripts. Sequencing was performed with immunoSEQ multiplex PCR; in TCRdb, only in-frame clones are kept and a portion is missing. Of around 290,000 clones detected, 8% appear once; the ten largest clones hold approximately 0.93%. With 7 bases removed from V and 0 bases from J, the gap between germline ends came to 12 bases. The CDR3 has 15 amino acids. Germline V gene lookup returns CDR1 SNHLY and CDR2 FYNNEI. Input material: central memory CD4+ T cells from blood. The sequence derives from a woman aged 18-35 years in good health. V usage is TRBV2 and J usage is TRBJ2-2, with TRBD2 as a possible D gene (6 bases). CDR3 sequence reads: CASNVGGPNTGELFF. In DNA, the CDR3 is TGTGCCAGCAATGTCGGGGGACCGAACACCGGGGAGCTGTTTTTT.